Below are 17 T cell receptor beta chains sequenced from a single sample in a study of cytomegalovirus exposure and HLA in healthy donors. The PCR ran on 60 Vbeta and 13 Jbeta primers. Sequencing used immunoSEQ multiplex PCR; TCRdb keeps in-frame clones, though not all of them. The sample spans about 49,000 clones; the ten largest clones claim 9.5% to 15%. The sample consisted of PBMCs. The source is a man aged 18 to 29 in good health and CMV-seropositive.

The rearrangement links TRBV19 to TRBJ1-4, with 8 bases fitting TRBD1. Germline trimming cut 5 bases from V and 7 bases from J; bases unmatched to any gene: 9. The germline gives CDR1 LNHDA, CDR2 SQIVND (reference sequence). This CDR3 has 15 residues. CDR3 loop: CASSPGQGRREKLFF. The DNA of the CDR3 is TGTGCCAGTAGTCCCGGACAGGGTCGGCGTGAAAAACTGTTTTTT. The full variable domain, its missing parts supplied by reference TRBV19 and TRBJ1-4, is DGGITQSPKYLFRKEGQNVTLSCEQNLNHDAMYWYRQDPGQGLRLIYYSQIVNDFQKGDIAEGYSVSREKKESFPLTVTSAQKNPTAFYLCASSPGQGRREKLFFGSGTQLSVL.

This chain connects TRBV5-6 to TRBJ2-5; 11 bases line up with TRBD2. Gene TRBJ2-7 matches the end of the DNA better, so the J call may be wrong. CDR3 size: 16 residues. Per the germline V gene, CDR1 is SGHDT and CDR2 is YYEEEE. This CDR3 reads CASSLGSGRASYEQYF. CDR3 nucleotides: TGTGCCAGCAGCTTGGGTAGCGGGAGGGCCTCGTACGAGCAGTACTTC.

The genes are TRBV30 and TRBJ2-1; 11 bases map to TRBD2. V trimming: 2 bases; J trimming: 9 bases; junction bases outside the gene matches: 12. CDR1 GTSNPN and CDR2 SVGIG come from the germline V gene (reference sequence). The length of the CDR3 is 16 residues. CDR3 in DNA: TGTGCCTGGAGTTACACTAGCGGGAGAAATTACGGTGAGCAGTTCTTC. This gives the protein CAWSYTSGRNYGEQFF. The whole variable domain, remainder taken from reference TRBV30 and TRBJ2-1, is SQTIHQWPATLVQPVGSPLSLECTVEGTSNPNLYWYRQAAGRGLQLLFYSVGIGQISSEVPQNLSASRPQDRQFILSSKKLLLSDSGFYLCAWSYTSGRNYGEQFFGPGTRLTVL.

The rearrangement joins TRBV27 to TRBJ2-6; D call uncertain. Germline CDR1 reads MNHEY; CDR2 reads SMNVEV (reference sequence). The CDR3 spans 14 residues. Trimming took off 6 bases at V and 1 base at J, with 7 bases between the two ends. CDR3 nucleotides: TGTGCCAGCAGAGAGAGTTCTGGGGCCAACGTCCTGACTTTC. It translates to CASRESSGANVLTF. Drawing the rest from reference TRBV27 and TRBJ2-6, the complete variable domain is EAQVTQNPRYLITVTGKKLTVTCSQNMNHEYMSWYRQDPGLGLRQIYYSMNVEVTDKGDVPEGYKVSRKEKRNFPLILESPSPNQTSLYFCASRESSGANVLTFGAGSRLTVL.

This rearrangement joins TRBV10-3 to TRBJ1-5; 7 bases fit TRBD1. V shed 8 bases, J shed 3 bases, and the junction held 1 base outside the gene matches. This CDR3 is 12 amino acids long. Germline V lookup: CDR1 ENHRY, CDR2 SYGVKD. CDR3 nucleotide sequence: TGTGCCATCGGGACAGTCAATCAGCCCCAGCATTTT. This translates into CAIGTVNQPQHF.

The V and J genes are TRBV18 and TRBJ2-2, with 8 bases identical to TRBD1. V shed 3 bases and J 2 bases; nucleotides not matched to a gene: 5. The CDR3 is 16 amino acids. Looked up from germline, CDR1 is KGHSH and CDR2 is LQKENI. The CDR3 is CASSPSGQGNTGELFF. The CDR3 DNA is TGTGCCAGCTCACCTAGTGGACAGGGCAACACCGGGGAGCTGTTTTTT. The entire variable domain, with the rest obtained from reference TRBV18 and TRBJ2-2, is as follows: NAGVMQNPRHLVRRRGQEARLRCSPMKGHSHVYWYRQLPEEGLKFMVYLQKENIIDESGMPKERFSAEFPKEGPSILRIQQVVRGDSAAYFCASSPSGQGNTGELFFGEGSRLTVL.

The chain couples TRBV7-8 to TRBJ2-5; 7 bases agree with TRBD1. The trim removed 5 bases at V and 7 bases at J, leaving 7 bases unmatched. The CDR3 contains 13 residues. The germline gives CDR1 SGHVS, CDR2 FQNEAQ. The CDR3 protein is CASSDTGDGTQYF. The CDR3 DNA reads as TGTGCCAGCAGCGATACAGGGGATGGGACCCAGTACTTC.

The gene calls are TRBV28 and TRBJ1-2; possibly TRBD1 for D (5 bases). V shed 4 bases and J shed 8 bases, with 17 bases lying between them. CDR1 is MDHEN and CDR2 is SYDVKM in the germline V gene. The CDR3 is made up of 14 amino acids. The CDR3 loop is CASSSAEQVSGYTF. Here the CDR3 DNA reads TGTGCCAGCAGTTCTGCCGAACAGGTCTCGGGCTACACCTTC.

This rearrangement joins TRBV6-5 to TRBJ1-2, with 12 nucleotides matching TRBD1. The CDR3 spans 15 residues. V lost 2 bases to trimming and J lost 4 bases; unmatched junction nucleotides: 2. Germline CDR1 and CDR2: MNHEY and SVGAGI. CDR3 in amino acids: CASSYRDRGPYGYTF. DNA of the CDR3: TGTGCCAGCAGTTACCGGGACAGGGGGCCCTATGGCTACACCTTC.

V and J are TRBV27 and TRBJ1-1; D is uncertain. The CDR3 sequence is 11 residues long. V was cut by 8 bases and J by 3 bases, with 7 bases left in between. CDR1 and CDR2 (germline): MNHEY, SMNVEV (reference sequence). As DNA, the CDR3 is TGTGCCAGCCCGGGAGACACTGAAGCTTTCTTT. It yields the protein CASPGDTEAFF.

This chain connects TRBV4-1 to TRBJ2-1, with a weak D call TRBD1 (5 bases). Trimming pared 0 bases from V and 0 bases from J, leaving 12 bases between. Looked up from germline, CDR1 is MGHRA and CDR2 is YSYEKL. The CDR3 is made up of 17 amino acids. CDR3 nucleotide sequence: TGCGCCAGCAGCCAAGATAGGGGTAGCAACTCCTACAATGAGCAGTTCTTC. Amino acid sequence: CASSQDRGSNSYNEQFF.

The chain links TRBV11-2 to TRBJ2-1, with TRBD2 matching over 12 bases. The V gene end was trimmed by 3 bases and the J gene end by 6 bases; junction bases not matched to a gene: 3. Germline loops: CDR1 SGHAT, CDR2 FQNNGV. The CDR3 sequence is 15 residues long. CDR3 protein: CASSFSSGRANEQFF. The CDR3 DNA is TGTGCCAGCAGCTTTTCTAGCGGGAGGGCCAATGAGCAGTTCTTC.

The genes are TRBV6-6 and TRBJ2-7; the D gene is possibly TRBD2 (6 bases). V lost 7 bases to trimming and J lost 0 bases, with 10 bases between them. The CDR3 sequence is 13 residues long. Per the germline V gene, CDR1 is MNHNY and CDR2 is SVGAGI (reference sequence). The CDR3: CASTAGNSYEQYF. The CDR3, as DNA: TGTGCCAGCACGGCGGGGAACTCCTACGAGCAGTACTTC.

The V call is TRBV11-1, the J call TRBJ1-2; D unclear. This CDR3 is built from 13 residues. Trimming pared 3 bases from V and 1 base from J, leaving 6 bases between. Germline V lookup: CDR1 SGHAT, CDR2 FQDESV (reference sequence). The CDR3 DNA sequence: TGTGCCAGCAGCTTTGGGAGTAACTATGGCTACACCTTC. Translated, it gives CASSFGSNYGYTF. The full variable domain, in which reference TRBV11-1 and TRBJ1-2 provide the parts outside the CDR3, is EAEVAQSPRYKITEKSQAVAFWCDPISGHATLYWYRQILGQGPELLVQFQDESVVDDSQLPKDRFSAERLKGVDSTLKIQPAELGDSAMYLCASSFGSNYGYTFGSGTRLTVV.

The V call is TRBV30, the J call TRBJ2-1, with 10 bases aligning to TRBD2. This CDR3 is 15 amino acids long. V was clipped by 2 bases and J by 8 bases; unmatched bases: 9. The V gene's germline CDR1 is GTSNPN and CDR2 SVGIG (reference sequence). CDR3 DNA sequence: TGTGCCTGGAGTCGGAAGGGACTAGCGTCCCATGAGCAGTTCTTC. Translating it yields CAWSRKGLASHEQFF.

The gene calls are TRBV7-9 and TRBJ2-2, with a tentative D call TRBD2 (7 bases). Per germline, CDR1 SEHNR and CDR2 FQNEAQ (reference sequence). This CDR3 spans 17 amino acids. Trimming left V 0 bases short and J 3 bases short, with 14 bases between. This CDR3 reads CASSLARGGGYTGELFF. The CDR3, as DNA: TGTGCCAGCAGCTTAGCGCGGGGAGGGGGGTACACCGGGGAGCTGTTTTTT.

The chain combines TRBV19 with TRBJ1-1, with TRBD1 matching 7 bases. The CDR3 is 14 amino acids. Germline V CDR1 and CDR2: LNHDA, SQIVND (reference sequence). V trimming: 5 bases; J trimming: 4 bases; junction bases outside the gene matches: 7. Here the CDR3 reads CASSSGQRRTEAFF. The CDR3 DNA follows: TGTGCCAGTAGTTCGGGACAGAGACGCACTGAAGCTTTCTTT.